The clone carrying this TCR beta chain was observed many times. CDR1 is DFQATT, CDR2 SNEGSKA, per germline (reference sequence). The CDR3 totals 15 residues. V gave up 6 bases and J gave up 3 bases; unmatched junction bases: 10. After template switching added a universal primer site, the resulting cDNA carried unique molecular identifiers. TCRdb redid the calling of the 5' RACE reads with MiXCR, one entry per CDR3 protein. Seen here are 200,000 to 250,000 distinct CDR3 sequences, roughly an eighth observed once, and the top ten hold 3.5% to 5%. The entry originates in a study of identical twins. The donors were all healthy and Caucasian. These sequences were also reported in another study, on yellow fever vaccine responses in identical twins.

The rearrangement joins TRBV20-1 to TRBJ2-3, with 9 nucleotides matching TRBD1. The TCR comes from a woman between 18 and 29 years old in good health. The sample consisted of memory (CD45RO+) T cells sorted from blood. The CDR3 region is CSAKQGAKGTDTQYF. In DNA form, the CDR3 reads TGCAGTGCGAAACAGGGGGCGAAAGGGACAGATACGCAGTATTTT.